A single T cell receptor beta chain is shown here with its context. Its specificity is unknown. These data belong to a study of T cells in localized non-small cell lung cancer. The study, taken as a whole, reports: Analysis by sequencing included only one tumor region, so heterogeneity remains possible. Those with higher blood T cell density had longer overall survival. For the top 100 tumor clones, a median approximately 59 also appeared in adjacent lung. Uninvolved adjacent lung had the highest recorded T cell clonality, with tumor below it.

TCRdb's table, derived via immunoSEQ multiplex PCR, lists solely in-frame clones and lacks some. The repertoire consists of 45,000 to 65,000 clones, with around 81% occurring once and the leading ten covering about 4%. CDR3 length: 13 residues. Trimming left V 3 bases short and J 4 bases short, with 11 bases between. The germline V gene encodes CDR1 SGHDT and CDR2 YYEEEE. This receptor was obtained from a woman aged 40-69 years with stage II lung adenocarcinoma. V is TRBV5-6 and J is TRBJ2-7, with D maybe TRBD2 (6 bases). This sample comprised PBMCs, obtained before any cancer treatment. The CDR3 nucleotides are TGTGCCAGCAGCTCCGGGGAGGTGTACGAGCAGTACTTC. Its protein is CASSSGEVYEQYF.